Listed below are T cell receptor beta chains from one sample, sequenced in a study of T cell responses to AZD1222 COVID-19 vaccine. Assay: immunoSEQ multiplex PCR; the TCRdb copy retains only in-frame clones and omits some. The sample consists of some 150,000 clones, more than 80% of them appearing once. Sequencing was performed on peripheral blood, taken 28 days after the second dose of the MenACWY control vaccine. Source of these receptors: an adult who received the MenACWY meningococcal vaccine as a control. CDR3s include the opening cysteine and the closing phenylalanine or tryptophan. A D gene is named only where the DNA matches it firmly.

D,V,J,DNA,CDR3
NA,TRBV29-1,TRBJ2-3,TGCAGCGTTGAATGGGACACAGATACGCAGTATTTT,CSVEWDTDTQYF
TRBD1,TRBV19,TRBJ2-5,TGTGCCAGTAGTATCTACAGGGGAGAGGGGAAGACCCAGTACTTC,CASSIYRGEGKTQYF
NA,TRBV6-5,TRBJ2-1,TGTGCCAGCAGTTACTCTGGCAGGGTCCGGGATGAGCAGTTCTTC,CASSYSGRVRDEQFF
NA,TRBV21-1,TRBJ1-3,TGTGCCAGCAGCAAATATAACTCTGGAAACACCATATATTTT,CASSKYNSGNTIYF
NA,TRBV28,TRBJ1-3,TGTGCCAGCAGTTTAGCCCGGGGCTTACTGATAGGAAACACCATATATTTT,CASSLARGLLIGNTIYF
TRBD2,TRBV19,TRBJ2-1,TGTGCCAGTAGTATCCCTAGCGGGAGGGCGGTGGGCGAGCAGTTCTTC,CASSIPSGRAVGEQFF
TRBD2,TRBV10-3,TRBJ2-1,TGTGCCATCAGCTCAACTAGCGGGGCCTACAATGAGCAGTTCTTC,CAISSTSGAYNEQFF
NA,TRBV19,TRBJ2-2,TGTGCCAGTTTGAAGGGGGCGAACACCGGGGAGCTGTTTTTT,CASLKGANTGELFF
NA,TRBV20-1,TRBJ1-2,TGCAGTGCCAGGACGGCGGATGGCTACACCTTC,CSARTADGYTF
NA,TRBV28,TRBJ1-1,NA,CASSSSTGGGTEAFF
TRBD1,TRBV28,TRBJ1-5,TGTGCCAGCAGTTTACCCGGGACAGGGCGTCAGCCCCAGCATTTT,CASSLPGTGRQPQHF
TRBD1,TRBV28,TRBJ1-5,TGTGCCAGCACCAGGGGGACACCGTATAGCAATCAGCCCCAGCATTTT,CASTRGTPYSNQPQHF